One sample yielded the 14 T cell receptor beta chains listed below, sequenced in a study of regulatory T cells in long-lasting Graves disease. Libraries of TCR beta came from iRepertoire HTBI primers plus Arm-PCR of CDR3 regions. In TCRdb, the multiplex PCR reads were re-called with MiXCR into one record per CDR3 protein. The sample shows about 460,000 distinct CDR3 sequences, about 22% of them seen only once. The time point is: persistent/refractory GD, antithyroid drugs over 5 years with positive TRAb. Generation of the TCR library employed RNA extracted from PBMCs. The source material was peripheral blood mononuclear cells (PBMCs), sampled when the disease was refractory, from a patient treated with antithyroid drugs. The receptors were sampled from a female donor with Graves disease.

This clonotype occurred many times. The chain has TRBV5-1 and TRBJ1-1, with D perhaps matching TRBD1 (6 bases). Deletions cut 4 bases from V and 4 bases from J, with 14 bases between. The CDR3 is 14 residues long. From germline, CDR1 is SGHRS and CDR2 YFSETQ. CDR3 nucleotides: TGCGCCAGCAGCGTCGCTATACAGGGCACTGAAGCTTTCTTT. Its protein is CASSVAIQGTEAFF.

The V and J genes are TRBV6-1 and TRBJ1-3; possible D gene TRBD1, 5 bases. With 2 bases removed from V and 0 bases from J, the gap between germline ends came to 14 bases. This CDR3 has 17 residues. CDR1 is MNHNS and CDR2 is SASEGT in the germline V gene. This CDR3 is CASSEPTDRRSGNTIYF. The CDR3 coding sequence is TGTGCCAGCAGTGAACCGACCGACAGACGCTCTGGAAACACCATATATTTT.

Only a few counts were recorded for this clonotype. The chain is built from TRBV19 and TRBJ2-5; 9 bases agree with TRBD1. The V segment lost 7 bases and the J segment 4 bases; nucleotides outside the gene matches: 4. Germline loops: CDR1 LNHDA, CDR2 SQIVND (reference sequence). The CDR3 extends over 13 amino acids. The CDR3 spells CASMDRGRETQYF. CDR3 bases: TGTGCCAGTATGGACAGGGGACGAGAGACCCAGTACTTC.

The sample holds many counts of this clonotype. The chain has TRBV6-5 and TRBJ2-7; possible D gene TRBD2, 6 bases. The CDR3 has 15 residues. Germline values: CDR1 MNHEY, CDR2 SVGAGI. V shed 3 bases and J shed 2 bases, with 14 bases lying between them. CDR3 in amino acids: CASSYALAMAYEQYF. CDR3 in DNA: TGTGCCAGCAGTTATGCCCTAGCGATGGCCTACGAGCAGTACTTC.

In regard to this clonotype: A much larger clone is a single base away; this may be a read error. This chain connects TRBV7-8 to TRBJ1-2; a possible D gene is TRBD1 (6 bases). The V gene lost 2 bases and the J gene lost 10 bases, with 20 bases spanning the gap. CDR3 length: 15 residues. The germline CDR1 and CDR2 sequences are SGHVS and FQNEAQ. The CDR3 region has the DNA TGTGCCAGCAGCTTACTAGCCGCAGGGGTTGGGGACTACACCTTC. It is translated as CASSLLAAGVGDYTF.

This clonotype was observed a few times. The chain couples TRBV28 to TRBJ1-5; 10 nucleotides match TRBD1. J was trimmed by 6 bases and V by 3 bases; bases with no gene match: 5. Germline V CDR1 and CDR2: MDHEN, SYDVKM. The CDR3 is 15 residues long. As DNA, the CDR3 is TGTGCCAGCAGTTTCACTCGGGACAGGGGTCAGCCCCAGCATTTT. It specifies CASSFTRDRGQPQHF.

This clonotype was picked up many times. The chain joins TRBV5-6 to TRBJ1-2; D not certain. CDR1 and CDR2 from the germline V gene are SGHDT and YYEEEE. The CDR3 extends over 15 amino acids. Trimming stripped 0 bases from V and 4 bases from J, with 13 bases between. CDR3 in DNA: TGTGCCAGCAGCTTGGCCCTGATCGCTAGCTATGGCTACACCTTC. Protein sequence: CASSLALIASYGYTF. The full variable domain, its missing parts supplied by reference TRBV5-6 and TRBJ1-2, is DAGVTQSPTHLIKTRGQQVTLRCSPKSGHDTVSWYQQALGQGPQFIFQYYEEEERQRGNFPDRFSGHQFPNYSSELNVNALLLGDSALYLCASSLALIASYGYTFGSGTRLTVV.

The rearrangement links TRBV3-1 to TRBJ2-1; D not resolved. Germline V gives CDR1 LGHDT, CDR2 YNNKEL (reference sequence). The CDR3 has 13 residues. V lost 0 bases to trimming and J lost 8 bases, with 8 bases between them. CDR3 nucleotides: TGTGCCAGCAGCCAAGAAGGGAAGGATGAGCAGTTCTTC. Translated, it gives CASSQEGKDEQFF.

This clonotype was seen ten or more times. J is TRBJ2-7 and V is TRBV29-1, with D possibly matching TRBD1 (6 bases). The CDR3 extends over 14 amino acids. With 5 bases removed from V and 0 bases from J, the gap between germline ends came to 14 bases. Germline loops: CDR1 SQVTM, CDR2 ANQGSEA. The DNA for the CDR3 is TGCAGCGTTTTAGGGGGAGTAAGCTCCTACGAGCAGTACTTC. Its protein product is CSVLGGVSSYEQYF.

This clonotype appeared a few times. This chain uses TRBV29-1 with TRBJ1-1, with a weak D call TRBD1 (6 bases). From germline, CDR1 is SQVTM and CDR2 ANQGSEA. The CDR3 contains 13 residues. Trimming removed 5 bases at V and 3 bases at J, with 13 bases between. The CDR3 spells CSVFTGRYTEAFF. The CDR3 DNA is TGCAGCGTTTTCACAGGGAGATACACTGAAGCTTTCTTT.

CDR3 in DNA: TGTGCCAGTGGTGGTCATCAGCCCCAGCATTTT. Its translation is CASGGHQPQHF. The genes are TRBV19 and TRBJ1-5; D remains ambiguous. Germline lookup yields CDR1 LNHDA and CDR2 SQIVND (reference sequence). The CDR3 extends over 11 amino acids. The V end was cut by 8 bases, the J end by 5 bases, with 7 bases between.

This clonotype has ten or more counts. This chain links TRBV11-2 with TRBJ2-5; TRBD2 aligns across 11 bases. The junction had 10 bases not matched to a gene; V was cut back by 7 bases and J by 0 bases. CDR3 length: 17 amino acids. From germline, CDR1 is SGHAT and CDR2 FQNNGV. DNA for the CDR3: TGTGCCAGCACCTTCCGGCTAGCGGGAGGAAACCAAGAGACCCAGTACTTC. This sequence encodes CASTFRLAGGNQETQYF.

This clonotype appeared many times. The rearrangement links TRBV28 to TRBJ2-7, with D perhaps TRBD1 (8 bases). Trimming shortened V by 3 bases and J by 5 bases, and 32 bases separated the two germline ends. Germline V gene data show CDR1 as MDHEN and CDR2 as SYDVKM. There are 20 residues in the CDR3. The CDR3 bases are TGTGCCAGCAGTTTTAGCCTGGTCCACCTGTACACAGGGGGGGTAAACGAGCAGTACTTC. This sequence encodes CASSFSLVHLYTGGVNEQYF.

This clonotype was counted many times. The chain carries TRBV20-1 and TRBJ1-2; a possible D gene is TRBD1 (6 bases). V lost 3 bases and J lost 10, with 9 bases in between. This CDR3 is built from 10 residues. Germline V gives CDR1 DFQATT, CDR2 SNEGSKA (reference sequence). The CDR3: CSASPGDYTF. CDR3 sequence (DNA): TGCAGTGCTAGCCCAGGGGACTACACCTTC.